This note documents a single T cell receptor (beta chain) sequence. The data were taken from a study of shared clonotypes between healthy human individuals. Profiling relied on immunoSEQ multiplex PCR, and the TCRdb table lists in-frame clones only, not all of them. The sample records 2 million to 2.5 million clones, approximately 94% being singletons. Germline V gives CDR1 ENHRY, CDR2 SYGVKD. The CDR3 length is 15 residues. Trimming removed 0 bases from V and 1 base from J, with 9 bases in between. The TCR originated in a man younger than 30 in good health. V usage is TRBV10-3 and J usage is TRBJ2-5; D not resolved. Sequencing input: naive CD4+ T cells sorted from blood. Subset indicated: CD45RA+ positively selected. CDR3 region: CAISESHNGQETQYF. CDR3 coding DNA: TGTGCCATCAGTGAGTCTCATAACGGCCAAGAGACCCAGTACTTC.